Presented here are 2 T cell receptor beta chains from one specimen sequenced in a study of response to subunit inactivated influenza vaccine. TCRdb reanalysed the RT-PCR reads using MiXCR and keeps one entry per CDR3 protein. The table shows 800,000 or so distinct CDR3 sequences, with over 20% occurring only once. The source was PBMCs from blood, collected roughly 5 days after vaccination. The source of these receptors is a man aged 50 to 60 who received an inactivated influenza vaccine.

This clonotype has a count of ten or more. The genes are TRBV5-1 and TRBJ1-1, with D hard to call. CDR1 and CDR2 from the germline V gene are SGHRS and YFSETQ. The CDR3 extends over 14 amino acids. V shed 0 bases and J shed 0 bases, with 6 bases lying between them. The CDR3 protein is CASSLDGMNTEAFF. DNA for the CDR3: TGCGCCAGCAGCTTGGACGGAATGAACACTGAAGCTTTCTTT.

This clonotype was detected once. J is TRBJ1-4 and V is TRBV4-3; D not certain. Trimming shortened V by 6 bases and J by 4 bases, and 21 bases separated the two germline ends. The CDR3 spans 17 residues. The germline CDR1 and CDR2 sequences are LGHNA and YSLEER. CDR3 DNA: TGCGCCAGCAGTCAAAACCTCGTTGGAGTGGGTAATGAAAAACTGTTTTTT. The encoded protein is CASSQNLVGVGNEKLFF.